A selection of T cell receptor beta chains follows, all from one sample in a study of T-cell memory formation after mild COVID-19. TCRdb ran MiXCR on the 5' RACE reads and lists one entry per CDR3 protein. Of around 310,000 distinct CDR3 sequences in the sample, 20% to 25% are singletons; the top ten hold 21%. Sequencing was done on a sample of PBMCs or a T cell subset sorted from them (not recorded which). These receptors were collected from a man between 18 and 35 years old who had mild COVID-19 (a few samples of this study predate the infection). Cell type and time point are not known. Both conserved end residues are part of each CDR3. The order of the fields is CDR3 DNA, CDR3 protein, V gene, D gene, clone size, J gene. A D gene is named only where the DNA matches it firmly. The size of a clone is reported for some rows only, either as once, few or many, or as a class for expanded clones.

TGTGCCAGCAGTGAAGATGGGCTCGATGGCTACACCTTC	CASSEDGLDGYTF	TRBV6-1	.	.	TRBJ1-2
TGCAGCGTTGCACGAGGGACAGATACGCAGTATTTT	CSVARGTDTQYF	TRBV29-1	.	.	TRBJ2-3
TGTGCCAGCAGCTTCCTAACTGCGGGCGGGGAGCTGTTTTTT	CASSFLTAGGELFF	TRBV5-5	.	few	TRBJ2-2
TGTGCCAGCAGTGCAATAGGACAGGGGGTCAACGTCCTGACTTTC	CASSAIGQGVNVLTF	TRBV6-5	TRBD1	.	TRBJ2-6
TGTGCCACCAGCCGGGGAAGCGGGGGTGAGCAGTTCTTC	CATSRGSGGEQFF	TRBV15	TRBD2	few	TRBJ2-1
TGTGCCAGCTCACCACCGTCAAGGCCCTACGAGCAGTACTTC	CASSPPSRPYEQYF	TRBV18	.	.	TRBJ2-7
TGTGCCAGCAGTTACTCGATGTACAGGGGCTCTCCTGACTATGGCTACACCTTC	CASSYSMYRGSPDYGYTF	TRBV6-5	TRBD1	few	TRBJ1-2
TGTGCCAGCAGCTTTGGGGGGTTCGGGGAGCTGTTTTTT	CASSFGGFGELFF	TRBV7-2	.	.	TRBJ2-2
TGTGCCAGCAGCCCACCATATAGTTGGGAGCTGTTTTTT	CASSPPYSWELFF	TRBV11-2	.	.	TRBJ2-2
TGTGCCAGCAGCTCCGACAGGGACTCTCAGCCCCAGCATTTT	CASSSDRDSQPQHF	TRBV7-9	TRBD1	.	TRBJ1-5
TGTGCCAGCAGCTTAGCGACAGGGACCACAGATACGCAGTATTTT	CASSLATGTTDTQYF	TRBV7-9	TRBD1	many	TRBJ2-3
TGTGCCAGCAGTTACTCGGGGCAGGGGCGAATAGATACGCAGTATTTT	CASSYSGQGRIDTQYF	TRBV6-5	.	many	TRBJ2-3
TGCAGTGCCCCCACGGCTAGCGGGGGCGGCGATACGCAGTATTTT	CSAPTASGGGDTQYF	TRBV20-1	TRBD2	many	TRBJ2-3
TGTGCCATCAGTGATGTGGGGGGCGAGGGCACTGAAGCTTTCTTT	CAISDVGGEGTEAFF	TRBV10-3	.	.	TRBJ1-1
TGCAGCGCGACAGGGGGCCCTACCTATGGCTACACCTTC	CSATGGPTYGYTF	TRBV29-1	TRBD1	few	TRBJ1-2
TGTGCCAGCAGCCCCCGTCGACAGTCCTACGAGCAGTACTTC	CASSPRRQSYEQYF	TRBV3-1	.	few	TRBJ2-7
TGCGCCAGCAGCTTGGCCCATGGGGTCTCCTACGAGCAGTACTTC	CASSLAHGVSYEQYF	TRBV5-1	.	few	TRBJ2-7
TGCGCCAGCAAGGACTATAACACTGAAGCTTTCTTT	CASKDYNTEAFF	TRBV5-1	.	few	TRBJ1-1
TGTGCCAGCAGCCGCGTCTGGGGGCCGGGCACTGAAGCTTTCTTT	CASSRVWGPGTEAFF	TRBV7-2	.	.	TRBJ1-1
TGTGCCAGCAGCTTAATAGCGGGCATGGCAGATACGCAGTATTTT	CASSLIAGMADTQYF	TRBV7-3	TRBD2	few	TRBJ2-3
TGCAGTGCAATCCGTCCAGGGACCTCAAACTATGGCTACACCTTC	CSAIRPGTSNYGYTF	TRBV20-1	.	once	TRBJ1-2
TGTGCCAGCAGCTTAGTTTTCGGGGTAGGAACTGAAGCTTTCTTT	CASSLVFGVGTEAFF	TRBV7-2	.	once	TRBJ1-1
TGTGCCAGCAGCCCCACCCCCACTAGCGGGGGCGGAGAGCAGTTCTTC	CASSPTPTSGGGEQFF	TRBV7-2	TRBD2	.	TRBJ2-1
TGTGCCAGCAGCGTTAAGTTGACTGAAGCTTTCTTT	CASSVKLTEAFF	TRBV7-9	.	.	TRBJ1-1
TGTGCCAGCAGCTCCATCCCCATGGCAGGGGGCGGCCCAGGGGGCTACACCTTC	CASSSIPMAGGGPGGYTF	TRBV7-2	TRBD1	.	TRBJ1-2
TGTGCCAGCATCCCCGGGGGCGCATCGAACTATGGCTACACCTTC	CASIPGGASNYGYTF	TRBV6-2/TRBV6-3	.	few	TRBJ1-2
TGTGCCAGCAGCCAACGTGTACTCCAGCTCCAGCATTTT	CASSQRVLQLQHF	TRBV4-2	.	.	TRBJ1-5
TGTGCCAGCAGCCACTGGGACAGGCCGGAGTACACTGAAGCTTTCTTT	CASSHWDRPEYTEAFF	TRBV7-9	TRBD1	.	TRBJ1-1
TGCAGCGTTGTCTCCCAATCATGGGAGCAGTACTTC	CSVVSQSWEQYF	TRBV29-1	.	few	TRBJ2-7
TGTGCCAGCACCCGGACAGGGATCTTCAGGGAGCTGTTTTTT	CASTRTGIFRELFF	TRBV21-1	.	few	TRBJ2-2
TGTGCCAGCAGCTTGTGGAATGAGCAGTTCTTC	CASSLWNEQFF	TRBV7-2	.	.	TRBJ2-1
TGCGCCAGCAGCCAAGATCGAAGGTGGCGGCTAGAAGCTTTCTTT	CASSQDRRWRLEAFF	TRBV4-3	.	.	TRBJ1-1
TGTGCCAGCAGGGACAGGGGTTTGGGGGAGACCCAGTACTTC	CASRDRGLGETQYF	TRBV6-5	TRBD1	.	TRBJ2-5
TGCAGTGCTAGGCGGGGGGCACACACAGATACGCAGTATTTT	CSARRGAHTDTQYF	TRBV20-1	TRBD2	.	TRBJ2-3
TGTGCCTGCCTCAACGGGACAGGGAGGGTCGGTGGCTACACCTTC	CACLNGTGRVGGYTF	TRBV30	TRBD1	.	TRBJ1-2
TGTGCCAGCAGCCCTACGACTAGCGGGGGGTTTGCAGATACGCAGTATTTT	CASSPTTSGGFADTQYF	TRBV3-1	TRBD2	.	TRBJ2-3
TGTGCCAGCAGTGGAGGGGGCGCCGGGGAGCTGTTTTTT	CASSGGGAGELFF	TRBV2	TRBD1	.	TRBJ2-2
TGTGCCAGCAGTTCCGATACTAGCGGGGGGGTCAATGAGCAGTTCTTC	CASSSDTSGGVNEQFF	TRBV6-5	TRBD2	.	TRBJ2-1
TGTGCCAGCATCCCTTACGGGACAGGGAGTCAGCCCCAGCATTTT	CASIPYGTGSQPQHF	TRBV12-3/TRBV12-4	TRBD1	.	TRBJ1-5
TGCGCCAGCAGCTTGGGACAGGGGTGGCCCAAAAACATTCAGTACTTC	CASSLGQGWPKNIQYF	TRBV5-1	TRBD1	many	TRBJ2-4
TGTGCCATCAGGAGGGAGGACAGAGGAGAGACCCAGTACTTC	CAIRREDRGETQYF	TRBV10-3	.	few	TRBJ2-5
TGTGCCAGCAGCGCCTGGGGTCCGCAGTATTTT	CASSAWGPQYF	TRBV12-3/TRBV12-4	.	once	TRBJ2-3
TGTGCCAGCAGCTTAGGGACCAGTCTCACAGATACGCAGTATTTT	CASSLGTSLTDTQYF	TRBV7-2	.	.	TRBJ2-3
TGCAGTGCTAGCACGGAAATCCATTACAATGAGCAGTTCTTC	CSASTEIHYNEQFF	TRBV20-1	.	few	TRBJ2-1
TGTGCCAGCAGCGGAGGGGACAGAGTTAACTATGGCTACACCTTC	CASSGGDRVNYGYTF	TRBV5-4	TRBD1	few	TRBJ1-2
TGCGCCAGCACCGGGAGAATCCCCTCGGGTGAGCAGTTCTTC	CASTGRIPSGEQFF	TRBV5-1	.	few	TRBJ2-1
TGTGCCAGCAGCTTCCCGCCAGAGACCCAGTACTTC	CASSFPPETQYF	TRBV7-2	.	.	TRBJ2-5
TGTGCCAGCAGTTTAGGTGGGGCCCAGTACTTC	CASSLGGAQYF	TRBV12-3/TRBV12-4	.	few	TRBJ2-5
TGCGCCAGCAGCGTAACTAGCTCAGGGGCAGATACGCAGTATTTT	CASSVTSSGADTQYF	TRBV5-1	.	.	TRBJ2-3
TGTGCCAGCAGCAAGACAGGGGAAGAAGAGACCCAGTACTTC	CASSKTGEEETQYF	TRBV6-2/TRBV6-3	TRBD1	.	TRBJ2-5
TGCGCCAGCAGCTTGGCCCTGACAGGGGGTTTTCAGTACTTC	CASSLALTGGFQYF	TRBV5-1	TRBD1	many	TRBJ2-4
TGTGCCAGCAGCTCCTATGGGACAGGGACTGAAGCTTTCTTT	CASSSYGTGTEAFF	TRBV7-2	TRBD1	.	TRBJ1-1